Below are 20 T cell receptor beta chains sequenced from a single sample in a study of blood T cell repertoires in COVID-19. The protocol was immunoSEQ multiplex PCR, while the TCRdb copy is restricted to in-frame clones and leaves out a portion. This sample has about 220,000 clones; around 87% occur once, and the top ten carry about 16%. Specimen: PBMCs or T cells enriched from blood (not recorded which). These receptors were taken from a man aged 25-45 years who had been exposed to COVID-19.

This sequence joins TRBV11-2 and TRBJ2-1; TRBD2 matches 9 bases. V shed 0 bases, J shed 9 bases, and the junction held 6 bases outside the gene matches. This CDR3 has 15 amino acids. Germline loops: CDR1 SGHAT, CDR2 FQNNGV. CDR3 bases: TGTGCCAGCAGCTTAGAAGCCGGGACTAGCAGTGAGCAGTTCTTC. Protein product: CASSLEAGTSSEQFF.

The chain recombines TRBV10-3 with TRBJ1-6; D remains ambiguous. Germline V gene lookup returns CDR1 ENHRY and CDR2 SYGVKD. V shed 2 bases and J shed 8 bases, with 10 bases lying between them. CDR3 length: 14 residues. As DNA, the CDR3 is TGTGCCATCAGTGAGCGGAGTGAGGATTCACCCCTCCACTTT. Its translation: CAISERSEDSPLHF.

This clone was seen a single time. This rearrangement joins TRBV5-1 to TRBJ2-1, with TRBD2 as a possible D gene (6 bases). Germline values: CDR1 SGHRS, CDR2 YFSETQ. The CDR3 contains 13 residues. The V end lost 6 bases, the J end lost 9 bases, and 16 bases lay between the germline ends. The CDR3 DNA reads TGCGCCAGCAAAGGACTACTGTCGGGTGAGCAGTTCTTC. Translation: CASKGLLSGEQFF.

This clone was recorded only once. The rearrangement joins TRBV12-5 to TRBJ1-2; 9 nucleotides align to TRBD1. Germline values: CDR1 LGHNT, CDR2 FRNRAP. The CDR3 contains 12 residues. With 6 bases clipped from V and 10 bases from J, the junction kept 6 bases outside the gene matches. CDR3 residues: CASGTGQGTYTF. The CDR3 DNA reads as TGTGCTAGTGGCACCGGACAGGGGACCTACACCTTC.

The V gene is TRBV9, the J gene TRBJ2-5; the match to TRBD2 covers 7 bases. Germline lookup yields CDR1 SGDLS and CDR2 YYNGEE. V dropped 4 bases and J dropped 5; count of bases not matched to a gene: 14. The CDR3 consists of 16 residues. CDR3 sequence reads: CASSPSLAGGFETQYF. The CDR3 region has the DNA TGTGCCAGCAGCCCGTCCCTAGCCGGGGGGTTCGAGACCCAGTACTTC.

This chain links TRBV2 with TRBJ2-1, with a weak D call TRBD2 (5 bases). Per germline, CDR1 SNHLY and CDR2 FYNNEI. CDR3 length: 14 residues. The V end lost 6 bases, the J end lost 8 bases, and 17 bases lay between the germline ends. The CDR3 DNA follows: TGTGCCAGCAGAGGGTTTAGCACGGAGGATGAGCAGTTCTTC. This encodes CASRGFSTEDEQFF.

The rearrangement uses TRBV6-5 and TRBJ1-2, with D perhaps TRBD1 (5 bases). V lost 4 bases, J lost 4 bases, and 10 bases lay in between. The CDR3 covers 13 residues. Germline V lookup: CDR1 MNHEY, CDR2 SVGAGI. The CDR3 here is CASSSQGGYGYTF. CDR3 DNA: TGTGCCAGCAGTTCTCAGGGAGGCTATGGCTACACCTTC.

Concerning this clone itself: The same CDR3 arises from other DNA sequences in this sample as well. The chain links TRBV18 to TRBJ1-1, with a possible D match to TRBD1 (5 bases). Trimming stripped 1 base from V and 7 bases from J, with 7 bases between. The CDR3 totals 12 residues. Germline CDR1 KGHSH, CDR2 LQKENI. This CDR3 reads CASSPRGGEAFF. CDR3 sequence (DNA): TGTGCCAGCTCACCACGGGGGGGTGAAGCTTTCTTT.

The CDR3 protein is CASSRTVGWGQTNTGELFF. The CDR3 DNA is TGTGCCAGCAGCCGAACGGTGGGATGGGGGCAGACGAACACCGGGGAGCTGTTTTTT. The chain joins TRBV14 to TRBJ2-2, with a tentative D call TRBD1 (6 bases). V was clipped by 4 bases and J by 0 bases, with 21 bases between them. Per germline, CDR1 SGHDN and CDR2 FVKESK. The CDR3 covers 19 residues. Full variable domain (missing parts from reference TRBV14 and TRBJ2-2): EAGVTQFPSHSVIEKGQTVTLRCDPISGHDNLYWYRRVMGKEIKFLLHFVKESKQDESGMPNNRFLAERTGGTYSTLKVQPAELEDSGVYFCASSRTVGWGQTNTGELFFGEGSRLTVL.

The chain couples TRBV19 to TRBJ1-2; maybe TRBD1 (6 bases). The V end lost 9 bases, the J end lost 2 bases, and 13 bases lay between the germline ends. The CDR3 consists of 13 residues. Per the germline V gene, CDR1 is LNHDA and CDR2 is SQIVND (reference sequence). The CDR3 protein is CASHLQGNYGYTF. The CDR3 DNA reads TGTGCCAGCCACCTACAGGGAAACTATGGCTACACCTTC. The entire variable domain, with the rest obtained from reference TRBV19 and TRBJ1-2, is as follows: DGGITQSPKYLFRKEGQNVTLSCEQNLNHDAMYWYRQDPGQGLRLIYYSQIVNDFQKGDIAEGYSVSREKKESFPLTVTSAQKNPTAFYLCASHLQGNYGYTFGSGTRLTVV.

This clone was seen a handful of times. This chain connects TRBV10-1 to TRBJ2-2, with D perhaps TRBD1 (6 bases). The CDR3 length is 13 residues. The germline V and J ends were trimmed by 7 bases and 1 base, with 7 bases remaining between them. Germline V gene lookup returns CDR1 WNHNN and CDR2 SYGVQD (reference sequence). The CDR3 region is CASKGENTGELFF. DNA for the CDR3: TGCGCCAGCAAGGGGGAGAACACCGGGGAGCTGTTTTTT.

The rearrangement links TRBV6-6 to TRBJ2-6; 10 bases are shared with TRBD1. With 5 bases clipped from V and 3 bases from J, the junction kept 10 bases outside the gene matches. The CDR3 loop spans 18 amino acids. The germline CDR1 and CDR2 sequences are MNHNY and SVGAGI (reference sequence). The chain's CDR3 is CASSPRQTGGFGANVLTF. CDR3 bases: TGTGCCAGCAGTCCACGACAGACAGGGGGCTTTGGGGCCAACGTCCTGACTTTC.

The chain recombines TRBV7-8 with TRBJ1-3; D unresolved. V lost 1 base and J lost 9, with 10 bases in between. Per germline, CDR1 SGHVS and CDR2 FQNEAQ. This CDR3 has 13 residues. CDR3 nucleotides: TGTGCCAGCAGCTTAGATAAGCCCGGCACCATATATTTT. Amino acid sequence: CASSLDKPGTIYF.

V and J are TRBV19 and TRBJ1-1, with D maybe TRBD1 (5 bases). Trimming took 3 bases from V and 4 from J, leaving 18 bases between them. This CDR3 has 16 residues. Germline V gene data show CDR1 as LNHDA and CDR2 as SQIVND (reference sequence). The CDR3 here is CASSMGRGVGGTEAFF. The CDR3 nucleotides are TGTGCCAGTAGTATGGGACGGGGGGTGGGGGGCACTGAAGCTTTCTTT. The variable domain in full, with the rest retrieved from reference TRBV19 and TRBJ1-1, is DGGITQSPKYLFRKEGQNVTLSCEQNLNHDAMYWYRQDPGQGLRLIYYSQIVNDFQKGDIAEGYSVSREKKESFPLTVTSAQKNPTAFYLCASSMGRGVGGTEAFFGQGTRLTVV.

The V and J genes are TRBV29-1 and TRBJ1-2, with D hard to call. This CDR3 comprises 11 residues. CDR1 and CDR2 from the germline V gene are SQVTM and ANQGSEA. Trimming stripped 8 bases from V and 8 bases from J, with 15 bases between. The CDR3 DNA is TGCAGCACGGTAGGAGGCGGCGGCTACACCTTC. Its translation is CSTVGGGGYTF.

In this sample, this clone turned up once. The genes are TRBV9 and TRBJ2-2, with 10 bases fitting TRBD1. The CDR3 is 16 amino acids. CDR1 is SGDLS and CDR2 is YYNGEE in the germline V gene. J was trimmed by 4 bases and V by 2 bases; bases with no gene match: 5. CDR3 nucleotides: TGTGCCAGCAGCGTTCCCGGGACAGGGGCCACCGGGGAGCTGTTTTTT. Translation gives CASSVPGTGATGELFF.

This chain uses TRBV7-3 with TRBJ2-2; TRBD1 agrees at 9 bases. The trim removed 5 bases at V and 5 bases at J, leaving 6 bases unmatched. This CDR3 region has 15 residues. Looked up from germline, CDR1 is SGHTA and CDR2 is FQGTGA. This CDR3 is CASSQTGGGTGELFF. DNA of the CDR3: TGTGCCAGCAGCCAGACAGGGGGAGGGACCGGGGAGCTGTTTTTT.

About this clone itself: Other nucleotide sequences from this sample produce the same CDR3. This chain links TRBV5-5 with TRBJ1-1; D unresolved. The CDR3 sequence is 13 residues long. The germline V gene encodes CDR1 SGHKS and CDR2 YYEKEE (reference sequence). Trimming took 4 bases from V and 1 from J, leaving 8 bases between them. The CDR3 nucleotides are TGTGCCAGCAGCCTCCGGGGGAACACTGAAGCTTTCTTT. As protein: CASSLRGNTEAFF.

This sequence joins TRBV24-1 and TRBJ1-5; 9 positions match TRBD1. The junction had 5 bases not matched to a gene; V was cut back by 4 bases and J by 5 bases. The CDR3 runs 15 residues. Germline V lookup: CDR1 KGHDR, CDR2 SFDVKD. CDR3 loop: CATSDRDRADQPQHF. CDR3 DNA sequence: TGTGCCACCAGTGACAGGGACAGGGCGGATCAGCCCCAGCATTTT.

The V gene is TRBV11-3, the J gene TRBJ2-1; 8 positions agree with TRBD1. This CDR3 region has 15 residues. Germline assignment: CDR1 SGHNT and CDR2 YENEEA. Losses at the gene ends were 4 bases for V and 5 bases for J; bases not matched to a gene: 7. CDR3 sequence: CASSSRQGPHNEQFF. The CDR3 DNA sequence: TGTGCCAGCAGCTCCCGACAGGGGCCCCACAATGAGCAGTTCTTC.